The sequence of this T cell receptor (beta chain) was determined in a study of blood T cell repertoires in COVID-19. This CDR3 contains 14 residues. CDR1 and CDR2 (germline): SGHTA, FQGNSA. J lost 6 bases, V lost 4 bases, and 6 bases had no gene match. The protocol was immunoSEQ multiplex PCR, while the TCRdb copy is restricted to in-frame clones and leaves out a portion. The sample contains a few hundred thousand clones, roughly nine tenths of which appear only once. The receptor was isolated from a woman in her thirties or forties who had been exposed to COVID-19. This chain connects TRBV7-2 to TRBJ1-5, with TRBD1 matching 7 bases. The sequencing sample was made of PBMCs or T cells enriched from blood (not recorded which). CDR3 bases: TGTGCCAGCAGCTATGACAGGGCGAGTCAGCCCCAGCATTTT. Translation: CASSYDRASQPQHF.